The 14 T cell receptor beta chains reported below all come from one sample, sequenced in a study of human T cells and chemical hapten exposure. Documented time point: pre-sensitization, week 0. The treatment denotes: therapeutic diphenylcyclopropenone sensitization with weekly scalp DPC. TCRdb independently ran MiXCR on the RACE reads; one entry per CDR3 protein. Here the sample spans roughly 64,000 distinct CDR3 sequences, about 11% being singletons. The sequencing here drew on whole blood, taken in connection with sensitization to the hapten diphenylcyclopropenone (DPC). These receptor sequences come from a middle-aged woman with alopecia areata. Some clones in this sample may be carry-over from other donors' samples.

This clonotype was counted many times. The J gene is TRBJ1-1, the V gene TRBV4-2; D is undetermined. Germline assignment: CDR1 LGHNA and CDR2 YNFKEQ. Trimming took 0 bases from V and 5 from J, leaving 16 bases between them. The CDR3 sequence is 16 residues long. CDR3 DNA sequence: TGTGCCAGCAGCCAAGAAAGCCCCCCCTCTGGGACTGAAGCTTTCTTT. Encoded protein: CASSQESPPSGTEAFF.

This clonotype was found many times. J is TRBJ2-5 and V is TRBV6-1, with TRBD2 identical over 10 bases. Germline CDR1 reads MNHNS; CDR2 reads SASEGT. V shed 8 bases and J 4 bases; nucleotides not matched to a gene: 13. There are 16 residues in the CDR3. For the CDR3, the DNA is TGTGCCAGCCGAGAGGGGCTGGCTAGCGGGGGAGAGACCCAGTACTTC. This sequence encodes CASREGLASGGETQYF.

This clonotype was observed many times. Written as DNA, the CDR3 is TGTGCCAGCAGCTTAGGGACTAGCGGGTATAGCTCCTACAATGAGCAGTTCTTC. Its translation is CASSLGTSGYSSYNEQFF. The chain carries TRBV13 and TRBJ2-1, with TRBD2 matching 10 bases. CDR3 length equals 18 residues. After removal of 0 bases from V and 0 bases from J, the junction contained 5 bases not matched to a gene. CDR1 and CDR2 from the germline V gene are PRHDT and FYEKMQ (reference sequence).

This clonotype was observed many times. The chain recombines TRBV15 with TRBJ2-6; D is unresolved. Trimming stripped 0 bases from V and 1 base from J, with 4 bases between. Germline V CDR1 and CDR2: LNHNV, YYDKDF (reference sequence). The CDR3 sequence is 15 residues long. The CDR3 DNA reads TGTGCCACCAGCAGAGATAGGTCTGGGGCCAACGTCCTGACTTTC. This codes for CATSRDRSGANVLTF.

The chain couples TRBV28 to TRBJ2-7; D possibly corresponds to TRBD2 (5 bases). Germline V gene sequence: CDR1 MDHEN, CDR2 SYDVKM. The CDR3 loop spans 14 amino acids. Deletions cut 1 base from V and 7 bases from J, with 14 bases between. This CDR3 reads CASSLLDFTGEQYF. CDR3 DNA sequence: TGTGCCAGCAGTTTATTGGACTTTACGGGGGAGCAGTACTTC.

The gene calls are TRBV29-1 and TRBJ1-3; no reliable D call. The V and J ends lost 5 bases and 1 base respectively, with 12 bases between them. Germline-derived CDR1 and CDR2 are SQVTM and ANQGSEA. The CDR3 totals 14 residues. The CDR3 nucleotides are TGCAGCGTTCAACCGAGTGGGTCTGGAAACACCATATATTTT. Amino acids: CSVQPSGSGNTIYF.

This clonotype was observed many times. The V and J genes are TRBV28 and TRBJ1-5; D remains ambiguous. The V end was cut by 5 bases, the J end by 1 base, with 9 bases between. The length of the CDR3 is 14 residues. The germline V gene encodes CDR1 MDHEN and CDR2 SYDVKM. CDR3 nucleotide sequence: TGTGCCAGCAGTGCCACCCCAAGCAATCAGCCCCAGCATTTT. It codes for CASSATPSNQPQHF.

In this sample, this clonotype turned up many times. The V gene is TRBV4-3, the J gene TRBJ2-3; D possibly corresponds to TRBD2 (6 bases). CDR3 size: 15 residues. With 0 bases removed from V and 0 bases from J, the gap between germline ends came to 7 bases. Per germline, CDR1 LGHNA and CDR2 YSLEER. CDR3 amino acids: CASSQEGTSTDTQYF. The DNA of the CDR3 is TGCGCCAGCAGCCAAGAAGGGACTAGCACAGATACGCAGTATTTT.

This rearrangement joins TRBV15 to TRBJ1-2; 11 nucleotides align to TRBD1. Germline V CDR1 and CDR2: LNHNV, YYDKDF (reference sequence). V shed 3 bases, J shed 4 bases, and the junction held 10 bases outside the gene matches. The CDR3 runs to 17 residues. The CDR3 here is CATSSGTGGFVGYGYTF. The DNA for the CDR3 is TGTGCCACCAGCAGCGGGACAGGGGGGTTTGTTGGCTATGGCTACACCTTC.

This clonotype turned up a few times. The rearrangement links TRBV19 to TRBJ2-1; 8 bases match TRBD2. Germline V gene sequence: CDR1 LNHDA, CDR2 SQIVND (reference sequence). This CDR3 has 18 amino acids. Trimming removed 4 bases from V and 7 bases from J; junction bases left unmatched: 18. Here the CDR3 reads CASSKLTRGAGAGNEQFF. CDR3 sequence (DNA): TGTGCCAGTAGTAAACTCACTCGGGGAGCGGGGGCTGGGAATGAGCAGTTCTTC.

This clonotype was seen only a few times. The rearrangement joins TRBV3-1 to TRBJ2-1; 12 positions agree with TRBD2. CDR1 is LGHDT, CDR2 YNNKEL, per germline (reference sequence). The CDR3 covers 14 residues. Germline trimming cut 1 base from V and 9 bases from J; bases unmatched to any gene: 1. The CDR3 DNA follows: TGTGCCAGCAGCCAAGCTAGCGGGGGGGGTGAGCAGTTCTTC. Protein sequence: CASSQASGGGEQFF.

This sequence joins TRBV7-3 and TRBJ1-1; D not resolved. The V gene's germline CDR1 is SGHTA and CDR2 FQGTGA. The CDR3 sequence is 12 residues long. Trimming shortened V by 5 bases and J by 5 bases, and 9 bases separated the two germline ends. In nucleotides, the CDR3 is TGTGCCAGCAGCCAAGAGATTACTGAAGCTTTCTTT. Translation gives CASSQEITEAFF.

The rearrangement uses TRBV2 and TRBJ2-6, with D perhaps TRBD2 (6 bases). Trimming pared 5 bases from V and 1 base from J, leaving 15 bases between. The CDR3 is made up of 17 amino acids. Germline CDR1 is SNHLY and CDR2 is FYNNEI. CDR3 DNA: TGTGCCAGCAGTTCGGGACTGACGAGGTCTGGGGCCAACGTCCTGACTTTC. As protein: CASSSGLTRSGANVLTF.

This chain links TRBV4-2 with TRBJ2-7, with 8 nucleotides matching TRBD2. J was trimmed by 5 bases and V by 1 base; bases with no gene match: 13. Germline loops: CDR1 LGHNA, CDR2 YNFKEQ. CDR3 length equals 17 residues. The CDR3 reads CASSQVPIGRVGDEQYF. The CDR3 nucleotides read TGTGCCAGCAGCCAAGTCCCGATCGGGAGGGTTGGGGACGAGCAGTACTTC.